Each of the 20 T cell receptor beta chains below was sequenced from the same sample in a study of cytomegalovirus exposure and HLA in healthy donors. The study ran its PCR with 60 Vbeta and 13 Jbeta primers. Sequencing used immunoSEQ multiplex PCR; TCRdb keeps in-frame clones, though not all of them. Among 100,000 to 150,000 clones listed, more than 65% were seen once. Material for sequencing was PBMCs. The receptors come from a woman aged 60-75 years in good health and CMV-seropositive.

This sequence joins TRBV7-2 and TRBJ1-2, with a possible D match to TRBD1 (5 bases). Germline values: CDR1 SGHTA, CDR2 FQGNSA. The CDR3 contains 17 residues. V dropped 4 bases and J dropped 1 base, with 19 bases sitting between them. The CDR3 loop is CASSSARGQPGNYGYTF. The CDR3 nucleotides read TGTGCCAGCAGCTCAGCAAGGGGTCAGCCGGGTAACTATGGCTACACCTTC.

The CDR3 sequence is CASSQGAFSYEQYF. Written as DNA, the CDR3 is TGTGCCAGCAGCCAGGGAGCGTTCTCCTACGAGCAGTACTTC. The chain uses TRBV4-2 and TRBJ2-7, with a tentative D call TRBD2 (5 bases). V was shortened by 3 bases and J by 0 bases, with 9 bases between the two germline ends. CDR1 and CDR2 from the germline V gene are LGHNA and YNFKEQ. The CDR3 has 14 residues.

This chain connects TRBV7-9 to TRBJ1-4, with D possibly being TRBD1 (6 bases). Germline CDR1 reads SEHNR; CDR2 reads FQNEAQ (reference sequence). The CDR3 is made up of 15 amino acids. Trimming left V 2 bases short and J 8 bases short, with 15 bases between. The CDR3 reads CASSLQGYREEKLFF. The CDR3 nucleotides are TGTGCCAGCAGCTTACAGGGGTATCGCGAAGAAAAACTGTTTTTT.

This chain joins TRBV7-3 and TRBJ1-1; 9 bases line up with TRBD1. J lost 2 bases, V lost 5 bases, and 3 bases had no gene match. This CDR3 region has 14 residues. Germline values: CDR1 SGHTA, CDR2 FQGTGA. In DNA form, the CDR3 reads TGTGCCAGCAGCCCTACAGGGGGCAACACTGAAGCTTTCTTT. This sequence encodes CASSPTGGNTEAFF.

The table lists this clone with a few counts. V gene TRBV30 combines with J gene TRBJ2-3; weak D call: TRBD2 (5 bases). Germline-derived CDR1 and CDR2 are GTSNPN and SVGIG (reference sequence). CDR3 length: 16 amino acids. V lost 1 base and J lost 2, with 16 bases in between. The CDR3 DNA reads as TGTGCCTGGAGTGGCGGGCCTAGATTAGTCACAGATACGCAGTATTTT. Its translation is CAWSGGPRLVTDTQYF.

V and J are TRBV14 and TRBJ1-2; 9 nucleotides agree with TRBD1. Germline V lookup: CDR1 SGHDN, CDR2 FVKESK. The CDR3 runs to 19 residues. The V gene end was trimmed by 0 bases and the J gene end by 4 bases; junction bases not matched to a gene: 15. The CDR3: CASSQDFLDRGSSTYGYTF. CDR3 nucleotide sequence: TGTGCCAGCAGCCAAGATTTTTTGGACAGGGGCTCATCGACCTATGGCTACACCTTC.

The chain combines TRBV18 with TRBJ1-1; no reliable D call. Germline V gene data show CDR1 as KGHSH and CDR2 as LQKENI. The CDR3 covers 13 residues. V was cut by 4 bases and J by 1 base, with 7 bases left in between. Here the CDR3 reads CASSQQRNTEAFF. The DNA of the CDR3 is TGTGCCAGCTCACAACAGAGGAACACTGAAGCTTTCTTT.

This clone was found once. The CDR3 region is CASSHGTALQETQYF. The CDR3 DNA follows: TGCGCCAGCAGCCACGGGACAGCTCTACAAGAGACCCAGTACTTC. The genes are TRBV5-1 and TRBJ2-5; 7 bases match TRBD1. Germline CDR1 is SGHRS and CDR2 is YFSETQ. This CDR3 has 15 amino acids. The ends lost 4 bases at V and 2 bases at J; junction bases unmatched: 8.

The chain couples TRBV19 to TRBJ1-1, with 9 bases matching TRBD1. The CDR3 spans 16 residues. Germline loops: CDR1 LNHDA, CDR2 SQIVND (reference sequence). Trimming cost V 5 bases and J 2 bases; bases outside gene matches: 9. CDR3 sequence reads: CASSAPGQGRNTEAFF. CDR3 nucleotide sequence: TGTGCCAGTAGTGCTCCGGGACAGGGAAGAAACACTGAAGCTTTCTTT.

The CDR3 DNA reads as TGTGCCAGTAGTCCTACCGTGACTGGACAGATATATTTT. Translated, it gives CASSPTVTGQIYF. V usage is TRBV19 and J usage is TRBJ1-3, with D perhaps matching TRBD1 (6 bases). V was shortened by 5 bases and J by 13 bases, with 18 bases between the two germline ends. CDR1 is LNHDA, CDR2 SQIVND, per germline (reference sequence). The length of the CDR3 is 13 residues.

The chain recombines TRBV7-2 with TRBJ1-1, with D perhaps matching TRBD1 (5 bases). Germline V gene sequence: CDR1 SGHTA, CDR2 FQGNSA. CDR3 length: 13 amino acids. V was shortened by 4 bases and J by 1 base, with 7 bases between the two germline ends. The DNA for the CDR3 is TGTGCCAGCAGCTCCGGACAGAACACTGAAGCTTTCTTT. It is translated as CASSSGQNTEAFF.

The chain recombines TRBV27 with TRBJ2-7, with 8 bases fitting TRBD1. Germline V CDR1 and CDR2: MNHEY, SMNVEV (reference sequence). The CDR3 is 15 residues long. V lost 3 bases and J lost 9; bases outside the gene matches: 13. DNA of the CDR3: TGTGCCAGCAGTTTGAACTCAGGGGGCCGAAACTGGCAGTACTTC. This gives the protein CASSLNSGGRNWQYF.

The chain joins TRBV18 to TRBJ1-1; the match to TRBD1 covers 9 bases. J gave up 4 bases and V 3 bases, and 12 bases lay outside the gene matches. CDR1 KGHSH and CDR2 LQKENI come from the germline V gene. The CDR3 loop spans 17 amino acids. In DNA form, the CDR3 reads TGTGCCAGCTCACCTACAGGGGGCGAAGTAATTTTCACTGAAGCTTTCTTT. Translating it yields CASSPTGGEVIFTEAFF.

The chain recombines TRBV7-3 with TRBJ1-1; no firm D call. Germline CDR1 reads SGHTA; CDR2 reads FQGTGA. The CDR3 covers 13 residues. V dropped 5 bases and J dropped 2 bases, with 9 bases sitting between them. CDR3 sequence: CASSRTVNTEAFF. Written as DNA, the CDR3 is TGTGCCAGCAGCCGAACAGTAAACACTGAAGCTTTCTTT.

The V and J genes are TRBV18 and TRBJ1-2; D might be TRBD1 (5 bases). The CDR3 spans 13 residues. Germline loops: CDR1 KGHSH, CDR2 LQKENI. Trimming shortened V by 5 bases and J by 3 bases, and 10 bases separated the two germline ends. The CDR3 nucleotides read TGTGCCAGCTCAATATCACAGGACTATGGCTACACCTTC. Translated: CASSISQDYGYTF.

This clone has more than one count but fewer than ten. This chain links TRBV2 with TRBJ1-2, with D possibly TRBD1 on 5 matching bases. The V gene lost 5 bases and the J gene lost 6 bases, with 13 bases spanning the gap. Germline V gene data show CDR1 as SNHLY and CDR2 as FYNNEI. The CDR3 is made up of 13 amino acids. CDR3 in DNA: TGTGCCAGCAGTCTCCAGGGAAAGGATGGCTACACCTTC. The encoded protein is CASSLQGKDGYTF.

The chain employs TRBV11-3 and TRBJ2-5, with 9 bases identical to TRBD2. The CDR3 contains 17 residues. The V gene's germline CDR1 is SGHNT and CDR2 YENEEA. The V and J ends lost 0 bases and 1 base, in that order; junction bases with no gene match: 6. The CDR3 nucleotides read TGTGCCAGCAGCTTAGATTTGGGTAGCGGGGGCCAAGAGACCCAGTACTTC. It encodes CASSLDLGSGGQETQYF.

The gene calls are TRBV5-1 and TRBJ1-1; tentative D call: TRBD1 (6 bases). Germline CDR1 is SGHRS and CDR2 is YFSETQ. V was pared by 5 bases and J by 3 bases, with 17 bases between. The CDR3 covers 15 residues. In DNA, the CDR3 is TGCGCCAGCAGTCGACAGGAGTCACGGGACACTGAAGCTTTCTTT. As protein: CASSRQESRDTEAFF.

V usage is TRBV7-8 and J usage is TRBJ2-5, with 10 bases fitting TRBD1. The J call could be wrong; TRBJ2-7 is a better fit for the DNA end. The CDR3 extends over 16 amino acids. Germline values: CDR1 SGHVS, CDR2 FQNEAQ. CDR3 residues: CASSSGRGQGDHEQYF. The CDR3 DNA reads TGTGCCAGCAGCTCCGGACGCGGACAGGGGGACCACGAGCAGTACTTC.

This sequence joins TRBV5-1 and TRBJ1-1, with D unresolved. The germline V gene has CDR1 SGHRS and CDR2 YFSETQ. With 0 bases removed from V and 6 bases from J, the gap between germline ends came to 6 bases. CDR3 size: 12 residues. CDR3 sequence: CASSLDLAEAFF. CDR3 in DNA: TGCGCCAGCAGCTTGGACTTGGCTGAAGCTTTCTTT.